Presented here are 17 T cell receptor beta chains from one specimen sequenced in a study of cytomegalovirus exposure and HLA in healthy donors. Profiling relied on immunoSEQ multiplex PCR, and the TCRdb table lists in-frame clones only, not all of them. The sample carries some 150,000 clones, about 89% recorded once. The sequenced sample was PBMCs. The receptors come from a man younger than 30 in good health and CMV-seronegative.

The chain carries TRBV9 and TRBJ2-1, with unresolved D. Trimming took 3 bases from V and 4 from J, leaving 5 bases between them. This CDR3 comprises 12 residues. The germline V gene encodes CDR1 SGDLS and CDR2 YYNGEE. CDR3 residues: CASSGEYNEQFF. In nucleotides, the CDR3 is TGTGCCAGCAGCGGCGAGTACAATGAGCAGTTCTTC.

V and J are TRBV4-2 and TRBJ1-1, with D possibly matching TRBD1 (5 bases). The CDR3 extends over 15 amino acids. The V gene lost 3 bases and the J gene lost 4 bases, with 15 bases spanning the gap. The V gene's germline CDR1 is LGHNA and CDR2 YNFKEQ. Here the CDR3 DNA reads TGTGCCAGCAGCCACCCGGGGGGGAGGAGCACTGAAGCTTTCTTT. This translates into CASSHPGGRSTEAFF.

The chain has TRBV2 and TRBJ2-2; D may be TRBD2 (6 bases). This CDR3 has 11 residues. The V end lost 8 bases, the J end lost 10 bases, and 11 bases lay between the germline ends. Germline lookup yields CDR1 SNHLY and CDR2 FYNNEI. The chain's CDR3 is CASGGKLELFF. CDR3 coding DNA: TGTGCCAGCGGCGGGAAATTGGAGCTGTTTTTT.

The chain recombines TRBV5-1 with TRBJ2-3, with 9 bases that match TRBD1. This CDR3 region has 15 residues. J gave up 10 bases and V 4 bases, and 13 bases lay outside the gene matches. The V gene's germline CDR1 is SGHRS and CDR2 YFSETQ. DNA of the CDR3: TGCGCCAGCAGCGCCGGGACAGGGTCGTCCCATGCGCAGTATTTT. This codes for CASSAGTGSSHAQYF.

The chain links TRBV14 to TRBJ1-2; TRBD1 matches at 11 bases. This CDR3 has 15 amino acids. The germline V gene has CDR1 SGHDN and CDR2 FVKESK. Trimming removed 6 bases from V and 6 bases from J; junction bases left unmatched: 9. CDR3: CASRADRGPGDGYTF. The CDR3 DNA is TGTGCCAGCAGAGCGGACAGGGGGCCCGGGGATGGCTACACCTTC.

The CDR3 here is CASSSGLAVGTDTQYF. Here the CDR3 DNA reads TGTGCCAGCAGCTCGGGACTAGCGGTGGGGACAGATACGCAGTATTTT. V usage is TRBV11-2 and J usage is TRBJ2-3, with 11 bases aligning to TRBD2. Germline V CDR1 and CDR2: SGHAT, FQNNGV. The CDR3 is 16 amino acids. V dropped 4 bases and J dropped 3; count of bases not matched to a gene: 6.

This chain joins TRBV4-2 and TRBJ1-1; 10 bases agree with TRBD1. The ends lost 1 base at V and 4 bases at J; junction bases unmatched: 3. CDR1 LGHNA and CDR2 YNFKEQ come from the germline V gene. CDR3 length: 15 amino acids. The CDR3 loop is CASSQVDRGATEAFF. The CDR3 region has the DNA TGTGCCAGCAGCCAAGTGGACAGGGGGGCCACTGAAGCTTTCTTT.

V is TRBV5-8 and J is TRBJ2-5; 7 bases match TRBD2. Germline values: CDR1 SGHTS, CDR2 YDEGEE. V gave up 0 bases and J gave up 5 bases; unmatched junction bases: 4. The CDR3 runs to 14 residues. CDR3 protein: CASSLVWGGETQYF. In DNA form, the CDR3 reads TGTGCCAGCAGCTTGGTATGGGGAGGGGAGACCCAGTACTTC.

A single count supports this clone. The rearrangement uses TRBV5-1 and TRBJ2-5, with D tentatively TRBD1 (7 bases). CDR3 length: 16 amino acids. Germline CDR1 and CDR2: SGHRS and YFSETQ. The V gene lost 5 bases and the J gene lost 4 bases, with 21 bases spanning the gap. The CDR3 nucleotides read TGCGCCAGCAGTAGCCTGGGGACAGCAGCGGGAGAGACCCAGTACTTC. Translating gives CASSSLGTAAGETQYF.

The chain couples TRBV19 to TRBJ2-5, with 7 nucleotides matching TRBD2. V dropped 4 bases and J dropped 5; count of bases not matched to a gene: 7. CDR3 length: 14 residues. The germline V gene encodes CDR1 LNHDA and CDR2 SQIVND (reference sequence). Written as DNA, the CDR3 is TGTGCCAGTAGTAGGGTTGGTAGCGGGGAGACCCAGTACTTC. Its protein product is CASSRVGSGETQYF.

The table lists this clone with a few counts. This sequence joins TRBV18 and TRBJ2-3; weak D call: TRBD1 (5 bases). V lost 3 bases and J 3 bases, leaving 7 bases between the germline ends. Germline V gives CDR1 KGHSH, CDR2 LQKENI. The CDR3 covers 13 residues. The CDR3 reads CASSPSGTDTQYF. The CDR3 nucleotides are TGTGCCAGCTCACCGTCAGGGACAGATACGCAGTATTTT.

This clone occurred once. The chain recombines TRBV18 with TRBJ2-1; D possibly corresponds to TRBD2 (6 bases). CDR3 length: 16 residues. V lost 4 bases and J lost 4, with 17 bases in between. Germline loops: CDR1 KGHSH, CDR2 LQKENI. The CDR3 DNA is TGTGCCAGCTCACGCCCCAGGAGGGGCTATTACAATGAGCAGTTCTTC. As protein: CASSRPRRGYYNEQFF.

CDR3: CASSVIAGDTGELFF. The CDR3 coding sequence is TGCGCCAGCAGTGTTATAGCGGGGGACACCGGGGAGCTGTTTTTT. The gene calls are TRBV10-2 and TRBJ2-2, with 9 nucleotides matching TRBD2. V was pared by 4 bases and J by 3 bases, with 3 bases of the junction left unmatched. The length of the CDR3 is 15 residues. In germline, CDR1 is WSHSY, CDR2 SAAADI.

The chain joins TRBV6-1 to TRBJ2-7; 8 bases are shared with TRBD2. In germline, CDR1 is MNHNS, CDR2 SASEGT. The CDR3 is 13 residues long. The trim removed 6 bases at V and 5 bases at J, leaving 6 bases unmatched. CDR3 amino acids: CASRLRGAHEQYV. The CDR3 DNA reads TGTGCCAGCAGGTTGCGGGGGGCCCACGAGCAGTACGTC.

CDR3 residues: CASSLGGGSYEQYV. The CDR3 DNA is TGTGCCAGCAGCTTAGGCGGGGGTTCTTACGAGCAGTACGTC. The chain is built from TRBV11-2 and TRBJ2-7, with 7 bases lining up with TRBD2. V dropped 1 base and J dropped 4; count of bases not matched to a gene: 4. In germline, CDR1 is SGHAT, CDR2 FQNNGV. CDR3 length: 14 residues.

In this sample, this clone turned up once. The V and J genes are TRBV13 and TRBJ2-2; 13 bases align to TRBD2. The CDR3 runs to 15 residues. Germline CDR1 and CDR2: PRHDT and FYEKMQ (reference sequence). After removal of 11 bases from V and 6 bases from J, the junction contained 9 bases not matched to a gene. The CDR3 reads CASAPLAGGPGELFF. The DNA for the CDR3 is TGTGCCTCGGCGCCACTAGCGGGGGGGCCCGGGGAGCTGTTTTTT.

The CDR3: CASSTRAGSGNTIYF. DNA of the CDR3: TGCGCCAGCAGCACGAGGGCGGGTTCGGGAAACACCATATATTTT. The chain is built from TRBV5-1 and TRBJ1-3, with unresolved D. Germline loops: CDR1 SGHRS, CDR2 YFSETQ. This CDR3 has 15 amino acids. With 4 bases removed from V and 4 bases from J, the gap between germline ends came to 15 bases.